This T cell receptor beta chain stems from a study of control samples from healthy donors and cancer patients. CDR3 length: 13 amino acids. V was cut by 0 bases and J by 6 bases, with 10 bases left in between. Germline V gives CDR1 SGDLS, CDR2 YYNGEE. Clones were sequenced by immunoSEQ multiplex PCR, and TCRdb holds only the in-frame ones, with some missing. The table lists 90,000 to 130,000 clones, roughly 88% of them singletons. The receptor was isolated from a woman aged 55-70 years with lung cancer. V usage is TRBV9 and J usage is TRBJ2-7; D gene ambiguous. The source material was PBMCs. CDR3 bases: TGTGCCAGCAGCGTAGTTGTGGGCGGCGAGCAGTACTTC. Its translation: CASSVVVGGEQYF. The full variable domain, rest sourced from reference TRBV9 and TRBJ2-7, is DSGVTQTPKHLITATGQRVTLRCSPRSGDLSVYWYQQSLDQGLQFLIQYYNGEERAKGNILERFSAQQFPDLHSELNLSSLELGDSALYFCASSVVVGGEQYFGPGTRLTVT.